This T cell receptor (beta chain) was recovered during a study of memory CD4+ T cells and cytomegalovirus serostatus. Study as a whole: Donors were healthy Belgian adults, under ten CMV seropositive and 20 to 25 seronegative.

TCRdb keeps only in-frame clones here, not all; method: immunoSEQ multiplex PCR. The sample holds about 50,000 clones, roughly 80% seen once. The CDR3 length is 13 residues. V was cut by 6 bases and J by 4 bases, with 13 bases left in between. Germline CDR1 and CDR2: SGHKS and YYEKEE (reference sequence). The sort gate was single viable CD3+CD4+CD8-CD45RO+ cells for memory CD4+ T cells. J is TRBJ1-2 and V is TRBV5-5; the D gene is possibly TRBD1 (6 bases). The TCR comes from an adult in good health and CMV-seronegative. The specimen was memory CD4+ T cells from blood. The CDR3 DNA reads TGTGCCAGCACCGGGCAGGGGTCCTATGGCTACACCTTC. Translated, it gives CASTGQGSYGYTF.